The source of this T cell receptor beta chain is a study of early T cells in non-severe SARS-CoV-2 infection. As for the study in general: Sequencing targeted bulk RNA from unsorted whole blood, leaving chains unpaired. Study-level points and caveats: In VDJdb matching, anti-spike CD8 responses were favored while private and CD4 specificities went missing.

Trimming pared 4 bases from V and 7 bases from J, leaving 22 bases between. The germline V gene has CDR1 SQVTM and CDR2 ANQGSEA. The CDR3 sequence is 15 residues long. Individual cDNA molecules received unique molecular identifiers. Each CDR3 protein is one row after TCRdb ran MiXCR on the 5' RACE reads. The data show 40,000 to 45,000 distinct CDR3 sequences, 12% seen once. The sample holds a few counts of this clonotype. Its antigen is not identified. The specimen was whole blood. The V call is TRBV29-1, the J call TRBJ1-1; D is undetermined. The receptor was isolated from an adult who was a healthcare worker with PCR-confirmed SARS-CoV-2 infection or an uninfected control (not recorded which). The CDR3 DNA reads TGCAGCGTTGTGCGAACAGTCGGTTCTGCGGATGAAGCTTTCTTT. Amino acid sequence: CSVVRTVGSADEAFF.